This T cell receptor beta chain comes out of a study of PD-1 blockade in classical Hodgkin lymphoma. Study outcomes and limitations: The causes of the repertoire differences, possibly disease activity or prior therapy, remain undefined. Some patients started nivolumab under 1 year after ASCT, and they were excluded. For complete responders, baseline diversity was comparable to that of newly diagnosed patients.

All patients relapsed after autologous stem cell transplantation, and brentuximab vedotin exposure varied. On this clone itself: As yet, its antigen is unknown.

The junction had 6 bases not matched to a gene; V was cut back by 8 bases and J by 5 bases. Germline V gene lookup returns CDR1 LNHDA and CDR2 SQIVND (reference sequence). CDR3 size: 13 residues. Profiling relied on immunoSEQ multiplex PCR, and the TCRdb table lists in-frame clones only, not all of them. The repertoire includes some 96,000 clones, approximately 80% of them detected once, and 15% to 20% sits in the top ten. V usage is TRBV19 and J usage is TRBJ1-1, with TRBD1 identical over 9 bases. The TCR comes from a human donor with classical Hodgkin lymphoma. This specimen was peripheral blood mononuclear cells (PBMCs), taken before the second cycle of nivolumab. This chain's CDR3 is CASRDRVETEAFF. The CDR3 region has the DNA TGTGCCAGTCGGGACAGGGTTGAAACTGAAGCTTTCTTT.